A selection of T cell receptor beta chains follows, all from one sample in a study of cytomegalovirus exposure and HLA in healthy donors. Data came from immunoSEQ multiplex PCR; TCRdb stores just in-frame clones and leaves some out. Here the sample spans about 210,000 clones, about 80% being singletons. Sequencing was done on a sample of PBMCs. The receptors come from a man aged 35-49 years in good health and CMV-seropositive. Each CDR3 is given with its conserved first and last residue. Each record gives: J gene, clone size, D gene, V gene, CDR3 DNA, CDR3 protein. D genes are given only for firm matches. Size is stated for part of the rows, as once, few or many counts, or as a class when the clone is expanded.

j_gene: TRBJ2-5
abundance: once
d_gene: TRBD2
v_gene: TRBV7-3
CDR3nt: TGTGCCAGCAGCGGGGGGGTGGGTGAGACCCAGTACTTC
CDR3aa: CASSGGVGETQYF

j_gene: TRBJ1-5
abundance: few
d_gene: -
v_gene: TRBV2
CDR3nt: TGTGCCAGCCAGGGAGGCAGTAGCAATCAGCCCCAGCATTTT
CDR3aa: CASQGGSSNQPQHF

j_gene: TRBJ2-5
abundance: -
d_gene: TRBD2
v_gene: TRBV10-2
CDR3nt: TGCGCCAGCGCCTCCCCCCAGGCGGGAGAGCGAGAGACCCAGTACTTC
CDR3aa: CASASPQAGERETQYF

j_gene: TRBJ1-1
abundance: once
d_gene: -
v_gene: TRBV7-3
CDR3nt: TGTGCCAGCAGCTTAACGCCGGGACTGAGGAACACTGAAGCTTTCTTT
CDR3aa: CASSLTPGLRNTEAFF

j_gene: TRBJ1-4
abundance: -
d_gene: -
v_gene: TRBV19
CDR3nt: TGTGCCAGTAGTAACAGTCCAACTAATGAAAAACTGTTTTTT
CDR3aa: CASSNSPTNEKLFF

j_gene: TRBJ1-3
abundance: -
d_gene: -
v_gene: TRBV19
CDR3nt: TGTGCCAGTAGTGCGGATGTTTACTCTGGAAACACCATATATTTT
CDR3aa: CASSADVYSGNTIYF

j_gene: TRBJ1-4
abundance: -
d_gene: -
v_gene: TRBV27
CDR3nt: TGTGCCAGCAGTTTAGGGCTTAATGAAAAACTGTTTTTT
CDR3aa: CASSLGLNEKLFF

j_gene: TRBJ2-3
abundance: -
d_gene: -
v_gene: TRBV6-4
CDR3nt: TGTGCCAGCAGTGATGGGGCCGACACAGATACGCAGTATTTT
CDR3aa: CASSDGADTDTQYF

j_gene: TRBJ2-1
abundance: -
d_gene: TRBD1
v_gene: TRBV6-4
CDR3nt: TGTGCCAGCAGTGACGGACAGGGAGCCTACAATGAGCAGTTCTTC
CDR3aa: CASSDGQGAYNEQFF

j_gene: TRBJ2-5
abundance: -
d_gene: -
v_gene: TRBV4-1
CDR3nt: TGCGCCAGCAGCCAAGCCCCCCCGGGGACCCAGTACTTC
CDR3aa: CASSQAPPGTQYF

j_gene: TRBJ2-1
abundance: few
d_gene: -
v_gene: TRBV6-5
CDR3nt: TGTGCCAGCTCACAGGGTGATGAGCAGTTCTTC
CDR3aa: CASSQGDEQFF

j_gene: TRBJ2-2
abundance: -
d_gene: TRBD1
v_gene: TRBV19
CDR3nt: TGTGCCAGTTCCGTTCACAGGGGCCGACCGACCGGGGAGCTGTTTTTT
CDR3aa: CASSVHRGRPTGELFF

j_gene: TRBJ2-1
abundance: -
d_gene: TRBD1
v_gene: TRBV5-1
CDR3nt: TGCGCCAGCAGCTCGGGACAGTCATACAATGAGCAGTTCTTC
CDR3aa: CASSSGQSYNEQFF

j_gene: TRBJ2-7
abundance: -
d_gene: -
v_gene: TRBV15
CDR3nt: TGTGCCACCAGCAGGCCGGGCGGGTCCTCCTACGAGCAGTACTTC
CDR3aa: CATSRPGGSSYEQYF

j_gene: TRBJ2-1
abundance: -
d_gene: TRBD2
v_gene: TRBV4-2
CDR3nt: TGTGCCAGCAGCCTTCTGGGGACTAGCGGGAGGGACAATGAGCAGTTCTTC
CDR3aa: CASSLLGTSGRDNEQFF

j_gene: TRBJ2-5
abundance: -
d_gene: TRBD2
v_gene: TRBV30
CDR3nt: TGTGCCTGGAGGTGGGAGCGGGGGGAGCAGTACTTC
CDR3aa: CAWRWERGEQYF

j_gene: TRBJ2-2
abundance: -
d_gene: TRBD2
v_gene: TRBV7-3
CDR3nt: TGTGCCAGCAGCTTAAAGGTTGGGACTAGCGGGAGCCCCCAGACCGGGGAGCTGTTTTTT
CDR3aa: CASSLKVGTSGSPQTGELFF

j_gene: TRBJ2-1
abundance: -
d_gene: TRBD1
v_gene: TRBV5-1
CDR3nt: TGCGCCAGCAGCTTTTCGCAGGGGGCCCCCGGGGAGCAGTTCTTC
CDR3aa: CASSFSQGAPGEQFF

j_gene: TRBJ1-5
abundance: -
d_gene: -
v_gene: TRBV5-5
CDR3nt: TGTGCCAGCAGCCCGGGACAAGTCAATCAGCCCCAGCATTTT
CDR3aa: CASSPGQVNQPQHF

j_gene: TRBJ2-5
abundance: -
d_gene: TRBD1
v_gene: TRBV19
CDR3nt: TGTGCCAGTAGCCCGGACAGGGGACAGACCCAGTACTTC
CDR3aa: CASSPDRGQTQYF

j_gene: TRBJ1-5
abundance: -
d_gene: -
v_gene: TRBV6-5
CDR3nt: TGTGCCAGCAGTTACACCACCGGGGGCAATCAGCCCCAGCATTTT
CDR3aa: CASSYTTGGNQPQHF

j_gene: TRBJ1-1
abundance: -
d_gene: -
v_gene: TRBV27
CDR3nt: TGTGCCAGCAGTTATCTCCGAGACACTGAAGCTTTCTTT
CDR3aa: CASSYLRDTEAFF

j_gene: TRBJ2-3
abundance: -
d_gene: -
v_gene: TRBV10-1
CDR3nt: TGCGCCAGCAGTGAGTCCCTAGACACAGATACGCAGTATTTT
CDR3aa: CASSESLDTDTQYF

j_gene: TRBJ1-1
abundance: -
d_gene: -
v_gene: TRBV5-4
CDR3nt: TGTGCCAGCAGCTTAGGAGCTGAAGCTTTCTTT
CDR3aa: CASSLGAEAFF

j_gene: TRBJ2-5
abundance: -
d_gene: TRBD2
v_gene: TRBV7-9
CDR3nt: TGTGCCAGCCAAGCGTGGGAGGGAGAGACCCAGTACTTC
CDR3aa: CASQAWEGETQYF

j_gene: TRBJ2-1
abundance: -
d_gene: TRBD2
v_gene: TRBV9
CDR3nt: TGTGCCAGCAGCAGGACTAGCGGGGATTACAATGAGCAGTTCTTC
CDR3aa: CASSRTSGDYNEQFF

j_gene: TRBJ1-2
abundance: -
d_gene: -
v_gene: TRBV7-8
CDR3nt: TGTGCCAGCAGCCCCGGGAGCTTCTATGGCTACACCTTC
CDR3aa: CASSPGSFYGYTF

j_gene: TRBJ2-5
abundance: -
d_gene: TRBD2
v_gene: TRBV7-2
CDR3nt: TGTGCCAGCAGCCCCGGGGGAAAGCGGGGGCTAGCTGAGACCCAGTACTTC
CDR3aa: CASSPGGKRGLAETQYF

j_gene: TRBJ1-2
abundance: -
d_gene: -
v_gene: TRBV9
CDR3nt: TGTGCCAGCAGCGTAGCCCCACAGGCGCCCGGGCGCGACTATGGCTACACCTTC
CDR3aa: CASSVAPQAPGRDYGYTF

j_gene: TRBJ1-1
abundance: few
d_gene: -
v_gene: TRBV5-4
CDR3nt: TGTGCCAGCAGCCCCGAGGGGGGGTACCCTGAAGCTTTCTTT
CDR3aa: CASSPEGGYPEAFF

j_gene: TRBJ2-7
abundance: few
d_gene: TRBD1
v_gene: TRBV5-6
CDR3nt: TGTGCCAGCAGTTTCGGGACAGGGTCCTACGAGCAGTACTTC
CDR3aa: CASSFGTGSYEQYF

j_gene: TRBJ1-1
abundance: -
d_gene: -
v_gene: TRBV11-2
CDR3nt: TGTGCCAGCAGCTTAGCCGGGATTCACACTGAAGCTTTCTTT
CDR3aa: CASSLAGIHTEAFF

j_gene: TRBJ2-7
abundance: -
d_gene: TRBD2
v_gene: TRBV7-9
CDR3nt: TGTGCCAGCAGCTCGCCCGGGACTAGCGGTTCCTACGAGCAGTACTTC
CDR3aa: CASSSPGTSGSYEQYF

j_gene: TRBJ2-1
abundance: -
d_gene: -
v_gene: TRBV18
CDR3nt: TGTGCCAGCTCACCAGGGCAGAGCTCCTACAATGAGCAGTTCTTC
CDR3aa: CASSPGQSSYNEQFF

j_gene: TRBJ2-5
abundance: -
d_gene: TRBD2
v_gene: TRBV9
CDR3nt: TGTGCCAGCAGCCCCCTAGCGGGAGGGCCTCTGGAGACCCAGTACTTC
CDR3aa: CASSPLAGGPLETQYF

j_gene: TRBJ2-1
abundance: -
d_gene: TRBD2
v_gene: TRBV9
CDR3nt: TGTGCCAGCAGTGGGACTAGCGGCATCAATGAGCAGTTCTTC
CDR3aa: CASSGTSGINEQFF

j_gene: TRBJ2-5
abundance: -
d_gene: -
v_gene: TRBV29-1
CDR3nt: TGCAGCGTTCGTGGAGAAGAGACCCAGTACTTC
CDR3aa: CSVRGEETQYF

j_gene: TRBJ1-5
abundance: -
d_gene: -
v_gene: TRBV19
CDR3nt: TGTGCCAGTAGTTGGACAGATAATCAGCCCCAGCATTTT
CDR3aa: CASSWTDNQPQHF

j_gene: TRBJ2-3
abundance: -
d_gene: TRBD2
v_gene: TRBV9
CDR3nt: TGTGCCAGCAGCGTAGAAGCGGGGAGGACAGATACGCAGTATTTT
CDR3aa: CASSVEAGRTDTQYF

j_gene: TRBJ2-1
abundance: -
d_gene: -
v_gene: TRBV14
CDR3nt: TGTGCCAGCAGCCAAACGGAGAGCTCCTACAATGAGCAGTTCTTC
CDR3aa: CASSQTESSYNEQFF

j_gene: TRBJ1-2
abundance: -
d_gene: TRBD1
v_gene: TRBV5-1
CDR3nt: TGCGCCAGCAGCTTGGTAGGGGGACAGTGGGATTCGGACTATGGCTACACCTTC
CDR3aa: CASSLVGGQWDSDYGYTF

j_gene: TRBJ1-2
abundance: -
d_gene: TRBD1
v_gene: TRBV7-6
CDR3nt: TGTGCCAGCAGCCCCCGGGACAGGGGAGCTAACTATGGCTACACCTTC
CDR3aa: CASSPRDRGANYGYTF

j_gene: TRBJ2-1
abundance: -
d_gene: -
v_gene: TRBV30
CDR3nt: TGTGCCTGGGGCCAGGGTCCCTACAATGAGCAGTTCTTC
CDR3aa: CAWGQGPYNEQFF

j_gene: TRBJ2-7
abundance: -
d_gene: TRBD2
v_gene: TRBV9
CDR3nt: TGTGCCAGCAGCGTAACGGGGACTAGTTACGAGCAGTACTTC
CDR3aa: CASSVTGTSYEQYF

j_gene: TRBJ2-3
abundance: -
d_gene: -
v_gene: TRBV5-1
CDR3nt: TGCGCCAGCAGCTTGGGTGCCTCGAGCGGGTTCCGCACAGATACGCAGTATTTT
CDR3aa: CASSLGASSGFRTDTQYF

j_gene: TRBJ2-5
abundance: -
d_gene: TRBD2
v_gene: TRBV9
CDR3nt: TGTGCCAGCAGCGGGGGGGGACGGGGCTTGGTACAAGAGACCCAGTACTTC
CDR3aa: CASSGGGRGLVQETQYF

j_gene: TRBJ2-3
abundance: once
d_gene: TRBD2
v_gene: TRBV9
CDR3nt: TGTGCCAGCAACCTAGCGGGAGGTACAGATACGCAGTATTTT
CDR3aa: CASNLAGGTDTQYF

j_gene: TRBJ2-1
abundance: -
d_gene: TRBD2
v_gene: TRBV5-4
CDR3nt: TGTGCCAGCAGCCAGGGACTAGCGGGAGATCACTACAATGAGCAGTTCTTC
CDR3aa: CASSQGLAGDHYNEQFF

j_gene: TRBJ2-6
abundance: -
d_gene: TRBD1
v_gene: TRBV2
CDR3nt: TGTGCCAGCACCAACGGGCAGGGGGTCACCGCTGGGGCCAACGTCCTGACTTTC
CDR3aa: CASTNGQGVTAGANVLTF

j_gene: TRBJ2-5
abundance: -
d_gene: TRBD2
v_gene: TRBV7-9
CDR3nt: TGTGCCAGCCTGGCTAGCGGGACTGAGACCCAGTACTTC
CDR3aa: CASLASGTETQYF

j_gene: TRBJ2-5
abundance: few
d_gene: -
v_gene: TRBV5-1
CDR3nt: TGCGCCAGCAGCTTGACGTCAACGGGGGAGACCCAGTACTTC
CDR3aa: CASSLTSTGETQYF

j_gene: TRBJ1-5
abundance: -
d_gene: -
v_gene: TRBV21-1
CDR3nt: TGTGGACCCCGGGACAGCGACAATCGCGATCAGCCCCAGCATTTT
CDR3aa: CGPRDSDNRDQPQHF

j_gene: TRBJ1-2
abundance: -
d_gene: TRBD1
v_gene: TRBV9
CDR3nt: TGTGCCAGCAGCGTCACCGGGACAGCTGCTGGGGATGGCTACACCTTC
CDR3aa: CASSVTGTAAGDGYTF

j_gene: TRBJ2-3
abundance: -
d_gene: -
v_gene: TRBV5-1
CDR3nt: TGCGCCAGCAGCTTTTCTAGCACTAGCACAGATACGCAGTATTTT
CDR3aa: CASSFSSTSTDTQYF

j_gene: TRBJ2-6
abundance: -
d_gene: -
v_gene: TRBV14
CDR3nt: TGTGCCAGCAGCCCTCCAGGGTTCTCTGGGGCCAACGTCCTGACTTTC
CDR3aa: CASSPPGFSGANVLTF